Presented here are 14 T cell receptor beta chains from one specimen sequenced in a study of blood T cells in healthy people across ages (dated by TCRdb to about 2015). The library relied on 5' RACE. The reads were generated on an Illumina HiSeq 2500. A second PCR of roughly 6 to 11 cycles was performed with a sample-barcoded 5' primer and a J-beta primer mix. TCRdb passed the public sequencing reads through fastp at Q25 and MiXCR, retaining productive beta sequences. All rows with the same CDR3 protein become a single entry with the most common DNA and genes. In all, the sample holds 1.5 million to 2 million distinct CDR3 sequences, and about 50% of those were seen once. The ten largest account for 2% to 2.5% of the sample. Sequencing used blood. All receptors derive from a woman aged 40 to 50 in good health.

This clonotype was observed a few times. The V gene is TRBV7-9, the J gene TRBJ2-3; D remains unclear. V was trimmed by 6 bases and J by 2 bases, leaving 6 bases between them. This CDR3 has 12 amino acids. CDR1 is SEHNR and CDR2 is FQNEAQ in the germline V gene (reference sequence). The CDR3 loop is CASRFNTDTQYF. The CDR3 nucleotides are TGTGCCAGCAGGTTCAACACAGATACGCAGTATTTT. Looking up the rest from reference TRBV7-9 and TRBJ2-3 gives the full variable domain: DTGVSQNPRHKITKRGQNVTFRCDPISEHNRLYWYRQTLGQGPEFLTYFQNEAQLEKSRLLSDRFSAERPKGSFSTLEIQRTEQGDSAMYLCASRFNTDTQYFGPGTRLTVL.

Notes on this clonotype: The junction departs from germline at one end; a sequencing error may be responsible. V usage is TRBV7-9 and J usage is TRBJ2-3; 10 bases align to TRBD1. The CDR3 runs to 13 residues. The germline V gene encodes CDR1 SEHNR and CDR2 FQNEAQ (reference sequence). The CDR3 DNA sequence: TGTGCCAGCAGCCTCGGGACAGGGGATATGCAGTATTTT. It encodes CASSLGTGDMQYF.

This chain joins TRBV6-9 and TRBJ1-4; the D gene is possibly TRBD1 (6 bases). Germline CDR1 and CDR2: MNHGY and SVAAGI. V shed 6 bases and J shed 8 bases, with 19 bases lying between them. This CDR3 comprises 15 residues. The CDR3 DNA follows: TGTGCCAGCAGCCTGTCTCGGGACACCTCGGAAAAACTGTTTTTT. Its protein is CASSLSRDTSEKLFF.

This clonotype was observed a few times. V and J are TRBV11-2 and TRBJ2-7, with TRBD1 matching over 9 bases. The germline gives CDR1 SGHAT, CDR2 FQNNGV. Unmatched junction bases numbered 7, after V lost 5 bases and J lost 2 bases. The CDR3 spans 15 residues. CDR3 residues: CASSHRDRDPYEQYF. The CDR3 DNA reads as TGTGCCAGCAGCCACCGGGACAGGGACCCCTACGAGCAGTACTTC. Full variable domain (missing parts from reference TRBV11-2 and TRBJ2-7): EAGVAQSPRYKIIEKRQSVAFWCNPISGHATLYWYQQILGQGPKLLIQFQNNGVVDDSQLPKDRFSAERLKGVDSTLKIQPAKLEDSAVYLCASSHRDRDPYEQYFGPGTRLTVT.

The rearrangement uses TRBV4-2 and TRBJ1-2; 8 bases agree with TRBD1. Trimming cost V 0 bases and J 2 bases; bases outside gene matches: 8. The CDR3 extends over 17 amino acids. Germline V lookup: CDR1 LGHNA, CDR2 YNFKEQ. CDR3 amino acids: CASSQDPQGALNYGYTF. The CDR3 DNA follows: TGTGCCAGCAGCCAAGACCCCCAGGGGGCGTTGAACTATGGCTACACCTTC.

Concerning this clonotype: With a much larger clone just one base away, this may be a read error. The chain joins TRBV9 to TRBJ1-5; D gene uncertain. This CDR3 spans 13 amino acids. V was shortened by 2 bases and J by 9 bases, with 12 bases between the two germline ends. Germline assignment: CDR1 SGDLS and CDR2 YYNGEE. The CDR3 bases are TGTGCCAGCAGCGTCGGCTCGTACCTGCCCCAGCATTTT. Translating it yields CASSVGSYLPQHF.

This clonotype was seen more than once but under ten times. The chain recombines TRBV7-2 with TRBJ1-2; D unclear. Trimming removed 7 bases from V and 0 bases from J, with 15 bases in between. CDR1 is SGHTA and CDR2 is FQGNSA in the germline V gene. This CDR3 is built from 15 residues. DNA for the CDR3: TGTGCCAGCAAACCAGGCGGCGGGACTAACTATGGCTACACCTTC. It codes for CASKPGGGTNYGYTF.

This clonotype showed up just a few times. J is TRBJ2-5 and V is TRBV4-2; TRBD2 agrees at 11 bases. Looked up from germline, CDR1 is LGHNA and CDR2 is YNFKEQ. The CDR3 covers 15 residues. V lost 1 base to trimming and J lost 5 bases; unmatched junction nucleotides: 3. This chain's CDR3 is CASSQGLAGRETQYF. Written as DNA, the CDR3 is TGTGCCAGCAGCCAAGGACTAGCGGGGCGGGAGACCCAGTACTTC.

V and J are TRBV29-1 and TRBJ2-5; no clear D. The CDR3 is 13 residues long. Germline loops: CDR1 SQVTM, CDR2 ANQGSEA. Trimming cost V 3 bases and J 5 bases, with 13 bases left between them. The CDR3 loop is CSVDSGVLETQYF. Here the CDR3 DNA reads TGCAGCGTTGATAGTGGAGTTTTGGAGACCCAGTACTTC.

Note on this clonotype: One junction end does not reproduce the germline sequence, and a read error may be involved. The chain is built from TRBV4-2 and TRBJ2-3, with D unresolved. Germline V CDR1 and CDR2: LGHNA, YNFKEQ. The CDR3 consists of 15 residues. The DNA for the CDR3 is TGTGCCAACAGCCAATTGAAAGGACGCACAGATACGCAGTATTTT. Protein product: CANSQLKGRTDTQYF.

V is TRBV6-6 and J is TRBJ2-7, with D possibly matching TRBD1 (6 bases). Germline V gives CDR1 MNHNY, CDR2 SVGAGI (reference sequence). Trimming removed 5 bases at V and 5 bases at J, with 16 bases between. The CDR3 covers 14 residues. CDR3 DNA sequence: TGTGCCAGCAGTCCCCCTGACAGGCCCAACGAGCAGTACTTC. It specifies CASSPPDRPNEQYF.

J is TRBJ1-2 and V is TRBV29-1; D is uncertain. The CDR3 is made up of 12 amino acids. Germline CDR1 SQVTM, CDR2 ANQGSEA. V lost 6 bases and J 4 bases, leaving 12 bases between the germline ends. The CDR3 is CSVENLGYGYTF. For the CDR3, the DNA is TGCAGCGTCGAGAACTTGGGCTATGGCTACACCTTC.

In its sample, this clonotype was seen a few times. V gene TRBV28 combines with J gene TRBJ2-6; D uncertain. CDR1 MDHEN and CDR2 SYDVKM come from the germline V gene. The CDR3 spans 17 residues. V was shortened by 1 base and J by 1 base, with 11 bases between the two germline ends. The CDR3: CASSLSDQPSGANVLTF. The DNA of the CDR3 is TGTGCCAGCAGTTTATCCGACCAACCTTCTGGGGCCAACGTCCTGACTTTC.

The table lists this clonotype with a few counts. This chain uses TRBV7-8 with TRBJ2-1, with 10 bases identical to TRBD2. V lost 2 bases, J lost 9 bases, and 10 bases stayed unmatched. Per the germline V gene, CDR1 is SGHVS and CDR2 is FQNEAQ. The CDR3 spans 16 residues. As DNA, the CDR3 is TGTGCCAGCAGCTTAAAACGTACTAGCGGGGAAGGTGAGCAGTTCTTC. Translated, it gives CASSLKRTSGEGEQFF.